Below are 17 T cell receptor beta chains sequenced from a single sample in a study of response to subunit inactivated influenza vaccine. TCRdb re-called the RT-PCR reads through MiXCR, storing one row per CDR3 protein. The profile shows about 170,000 distinct CDR3 sequences, around a tenth of them singletons. Source: CD8+ T cells sorted from PBMCs, taken approximately 25 months after vaccination. The receptors shown here come from a man aged 50-75 years who received an inactivated influenza vaccine.

The chain has TRBV28 and TRBJ2-5; 9 nucleotides match TRBD2. Germline trimming cut 4 bases from V and 5 bases from J; bases unmatched to any gene: 5. This CDR3 spans 14 amino acids. Germline V lookup: CDR1 MDHEN, CDR2 SYDVKM. The CDR3 sequence is CASSSPAGGETQYF. CDR3 in DNA: TGTGCCAGCAGTTCCCCAGCGGGGGGTGAGACCCAGTACTTC.

Only a few counts were recorded for this clonotype. As DNA, the CDR3 is TGTGCCATACAGGGTGGGGAGCTCGGGACTAGCGGGAGAATTGCCGGGGAGCTGTTTTTT. Its translation: CAIQGGELGTSGRIAGELFF. V and J are TRBV12-3 or TRBV12-4 and TRBJ2-2; 14 bases are shared with TRBD2. This CDR3 contains 20 residues. The V and J ends lost 10 bases and 6 bases, in that order; junction bases with no gene match: 22.

The gene calls are TRBV7-2 and TRBJ2-7, with TRBD1 matching 10 bases. The trim removed 5 bases at V and 6 bases at J, leaving 4 bases unmatched. Germline V CDR1 and CDR2: SGHTA, FQGNSA. The CDR3 runs 13 residues. The CDR3 DNA is TGTGCCAGCAGCAGGGGACAGGGGCGCGAGCAGTACTTC. As protein: CASSRGQGREQYF.

The V call is TRBV6-1, the J call TRBJ2-3; the D call may be TRBD1 or TRBD2 (5 bases each). The CDR3 totals 15 residues. Germline CDR1 is MNHNS and CDR2 is SASEGT. V was cut by 1 base and J by 0 bases, with 8 bases left in between. The CDR3 nucleotides read TGTGCCAGCAGTGAAGTCGGGGCAAGCACAGATACGCAGTATTTT. Amino acid sequence: CASSEVGASTDTQYF.

The sample holds a few counts of this clonotype. The V and J genes are TRBV6-1 and TRBJ1-2; D is uncertain. This CDR3 has 13 residues. CDR1 and CDR2 (germline): MNHNS, SASEGT. The germline V and J ends were trimmed by 6 bases and 3 bases, with 11 bases remaining between them. CDR3 in DNA: TGTGCCAGCAGCCCTGGACCGTACTATGGCTACACCTTC. Protein sequence: CASSPGPYYGYTF.

This clonotype occurred a few times. The gene calls are TRBV11-1 and TRBJ2-6, with 8 bases identical to TRBD1. CDR1 SGHAT and CDR2 FQDESV come from the germline V gene (reference sequence). The CDR3 sequence is 18 residues long. J was trimmed by 3 bases and V by 5 bases; bases with no gene match: 12. The CDR3 sequence: CASSRGQGIVYGANVLTF. CDR3 sequence (DNA): TGTGCCAGCAGCCGAGGACAGGGAATCGTTTATGGGGCCAACGTCCTGACTTTC.

This sequence joins TRBV12-3 or TRBV12-4 and TRBJ2-1; D might be TRBD2 (6 bases). The CDR3 extends over 14 amino acids. V gave up 7 bases and J gave up 6 bases, with 16 bases separating them. The CDR3 coding sequence is TGTGCCAGCAACCGGGACTCAGTCGTCAATGAGCAGTTCTTC. Its translation: CASNRDSVVNEQFF.

This chain uses TRBV5-4 with TRBJ2-7; TRBD1 is a possible D gene (5 bases). The CDR3 is 14 amino acids. V dropped 1 base and J dropped 4 bases, with 12 bases sitting between them. CDR1 is SGHNT, CDR2 YYREEE, per germline (reference sequence). CDR3 in DNA: TGTGCCAGCAGCTTGCGACCCGGACAATACGAGCAGTACTTC. Protein product: CASSLRPGQYEQYF.

There are a few counts of this clonotype. This sequence joins TRBV12-3 or TRBV12-4 and TRBJ2-3; TRBD1 agrees at 9 bases. CDR3 length equals 15 residues. Trimming removed 7 bases from V and 1 base from J; junction bases left unmatched: 6. The CDR3 sequence is CASTPHRGRTDTQYF. The DNA for the CDR3 is TGTGCCAGCACCCCACACAGGGGGCGCACAGATACGCAGTATTTT.

This clonotype was detected only a few times. The chain employs TRBV7-9 and TRBJ2-2, with D hard to call. V gave up 5 bases and J gave up 9 bases, with 10 bases separating them. From germline, CDR1 is SEHNR and CDR2 FQNEAQ (reference sequence). The CDR3 has 12 residues. The CDR3 here is CASSHSDRELFF. In nucleotides, the CDR3 is TGTGCCAGCAGCCACTCGGACCGGGAGCTGTTTTTT.

This chain joins TRBV7-9 and TRBJ2-3; no reliable D call. Germline values: CDR1 SEHNR, CDR2 FQNEAQ (reference sequence). V was shortened by 7 bases and J by 4 bases, with 9 bases between the two germline ends. This CDR3 spans 12 amino acids. The CDR3 DNA follows: TGTGCCAGCAAAGGGAACGCAGATACGCAGTATTTT. It specifies CASKGNADTQYF.

This clonotype came up a few times. The CDR3 sequence is CASSQEASAEAFF. In DNA form, the CDR3 reads TGTGCCAGCAGCCAAGAAGCGTCAGCTGAAGCTTTCTTT. The chain links TRBV14 to TRBJ1-1; no clear D gene. Germline V gene sequence: CDR1 SGHDN, CDR2 FVKESK. V lost 0 bases, J lost 6 bases, and 8 bases lay in between. This CDR3 has 13 residues.

V is TRBV6-1 and J is TRBJ2-7, with a tentative D call TRBD1 (6 bases). V was pared by 1 base and J by 3 bases, with 25 bases between. Germline CDR1 is MNHNS and CDR2 is SASEGT. The CDR3 runs to 19 residues. CDR3 residues: CASSEEVRTATVPLYEQYF. The CDR3 nucleotides read TGTGCCAGCAGTGAAGAAGTCAGGACAGCCACGGTTCCCCTCTACGAGCAGTACTTC.

The sample holds many counts of this clonotype. The V gene is TRBV6-2 or TRBV6-3, the J gene TRBJ1-5; no firm D call. CDR1 is MNHEY, CDR2 SVGEGT, per germline. Trimming stripped 2 bases from V and 7 bases from J, with 12 bases between. CDR3 length equals 14 residues. In DNA, the CDR3 is TGTGCCAGCAGTTACCCCCCGGGCTCACAGCCCCAGCATTTT. It yields the protein CASSYPPGSQPQHF.

This clonotype was seen more than once but under ten times. This chain links TRBV4-3 with TRBJ2-3, with 12 bases identical to TRBD2. Germline V gives CDR1 LGHNA, CDR2 YSLEER. CDR3 length: 16 amino acids. The J segment lost 4 bases and the V segment lost 3 bases, leaving 5 bases of the junction unmatched. The CDR3, as DNA: TGCGCCAGCAGCCAGACTAGCGGGAGAGGCCCAGATACGCAGTATTTT. Translation gives CASSQTSGRGPDTQYF.

This chain links TRBV6-2 or TRBV6-3 with TRBJ1-6; a possible D gene is TRBD1 (6 bases). V lost 8 bases and J lost 10, with 15 bases in between. CDR3 length equals 13 residues. Germline V lookup: CDR1 MNHEY, CDR2 SVGEGT. The CDR3 protein is CASLQGSKSPLHF. The CDR3 DNA sequence: TGTGCCAGCTTACAGGGCTCGAAATCACCCCTCCACTTT.

There are many counts of this clonotype. This chain joins TRBV4-1 and TRBJ2-2; D unclear. The germline V gene encodes CDR1 MGHRA and CDR2 YSYEKL. CDR3 length: 15 residues. V was trimmed by 2 bases and J by 2 bases, leaving 9 bases between them. The chain's CDR3 is CASSQPGLNTGELFF. The DNA for the CDR3 is TGCGCCAGCAGCCAACCGGGCCTTAACACCGGGGAGCTGTTTTTT.